The entry below gives a single T cell receptor (beta chain) sequence along with its context. Sequenced by immunoSEQ multiplex PCR; TCRdb stores in-frame clones only, minus some. The data hold around 59,000 clones, with more than 85% observed a single time. The source of the sample is a study of control samples from healthy donors and cancer patients. This CDR3 has 15 amino acids. Trimming stripped 4 bases from V and 1 base from J, with 13 bases between. Germline CDR1 and CDR2: LGHDT and YNNKEL (reference sequence). What was sequenced was PBMCs. The clonotype comes from a man between 35 and 55 years old with colorectal cancer. This sequence joins TRBV3-1 (or the pseudogene TRBV3-2) and TRBJ1-1; D unresolved. CDR3 coding DNA: TGTGCCAGCAGCCGCGGATGGAGGGCGAACACTGAAGCTTTCTTT. Translating it yields CASSRGWRANTEAFF.